The 22 T cell receptor beta chains below come from one sample, sequenced in a study of multiple sclerosis patients with progressive multifocal leukoencephalopathy. The time point denotes: roughly 13 months of natalizumab therapy. Here immunoSEQ multiplex PCR was the method, and the copy in TCRdb shows in-frame clones only, minus some. The table shows around 30,000 clones, with almost 90% occurring only once. The sequences come from PBMCs, collected from a patient treated with natalizumab. The receptors derive from a human donor with multiple sclerosis.

The rearrangement links TRBV29-1 to TRBJ2-7, with D unclear. V gave up 0 bases and J gave up 3 bases, with 6 bases separating them. The germline CDR1 and CDR2 sequences are SQVTM and ANQGSEA. The CDR3 covers 12 residues. Here the CDR3 reads CSVEDRVYEQYF. The CDR3 DNA follows: TGCAGCGTTGAAGACAGAGTCTACGAGCAGTACTTC.

This clone appeared once. The chain is built from TRBV20-1 and TRBJ2-7, with D uncertain. Germline CDR1 is DFQATT and CDR2 is SNEGSKA (reference sequence). V dropped 6 bases and J dropped 3 bases, with 0 bases sitting between them. The CDR3 spans 8 residues. The CDR3 loop is CSAYEQYF. The CDR3 bases are TGCAGTGCCTACGAGCAGTACTTC.

This chain joins TRBV4-3 and TRBJ2-2; maybe TRBD2 (6 bases). This CDR3 comprises 16 residues. V was pared by 0 bases and J by 4 bases, with 12 bases between. Germline values: CDR1 LGHNA, CDR2 YSLEER. CDR3 loop: CASSQDAQGGTGELFF. Here the CDR3 DNA reads TGCGCCAGCAGCCAAGATGCCCAGGGAGGCACCGGGGAGCTGTTTTTT.

This clone was seen a single time. CDR3 nucleotide sequence: TGCGCCAGCAGCCAAGACAGGGCGTCTGGAAACACCATATATTTT. Protein: CASSQDRASGNTIYF. The chain has TRBV4-3 and TRBJ1-3, with D perhaps TRBD1 (5 bases). Germline CDR1 LGHNA, CDR2 YSLEER. This CDR3 has 15 amino acids. V was shortened by 0 bases and J by 1 base, with 7 bases between the two germline ends.

This clone is a singleton in its sample. The chain has TRBV6-1 and TRBJ1-5; the D is unclear. CDR3 size: 14 residues. Germline-derived CDR1 and CDR2 are MNHNS and SASEGT. Trimming removed 1 base from V and 8 bases from J, with 12 bases in between. CDR3 bases: TGTGCCAGCAGTGAAGTCCCCCTACCAGAGCCCCAGCATTTT. As protein: CASSEVPLPEPQHF.

The rearrangement links TRBV27 to TRBJ1-1, with D hard to call. The germline gives CDR1 MNHEY, CDR2 SMNVEV (reference sequence). The CDR3 runs to 14 residues. The V gene lost 6 bases and the J gene lost 7 bases, with 18 bases spanning the gap. As DNA, the CDR3 is TGTGCCAGCAGCCCTAGGGTAATCGATCTTGAAGCTTTCTTT. It yields the protein CASSPRVIDLEAFF.

In the case of this clone: Other DNA sequences in the sample encode the same CDR3. This sequence joins TRBV6-1 and TRBJ1-1; maybe TRBD1 (6 bases). With 7 bases removed from V and 2 bases from J, the gap between germline ends came to 17 bases. In germline, CDR1 is MNHNS, CDR2 SASEGT. The CDR3 loop spans 15 amino acids. For the CDR3, the DNA is TGTGCCAGCAAATTCCGGGGGCGGGAAAACACTGAAGCTTTCTTT. This encodes CASKFRGRENTEAFF.

The chain joins TRBV21-1 to TRBJ1-5; the listed D gene, TRBD1, was not tested against the DNA. TRBV21-1 is annotated as a pseudogene. The CDR3 sequence is 17 residues long. CDR3 coding DNA: TGTGCCAGCAGCAAAATCAAACGCGCAGGGATGAATCAGCCCCAGCATTTT. Translation: CASSKIKRAGMNQPQHF.

The chain uses TRBV4-1 and TRBJ1-2; D remains ambiguous. This CDR3 spans 17 amino acids. Trimming pared 0 bases from V and 0 bases from J, leaving 14 bases between. Germline V gene lookup returns CDR1 MGHRA and CDR2 YSYEKL. The CDR3 DNA follows: TGCGCCAGCAGCCAAGAGTCAGCCGGCTCCGCTAACTATGGCTACACCTTC. Amino acids: CASSQESAGSANYGYTF.

The V call is TRBV10-3, the J call TRBJ2-1; 9 bases fit TRBD2. In germline, CDR1 is ENHRY, CDR2 SYGVKD. V shed 3 bases, J shed 3 bases, and the junction held 6 bases outside the gene matches. The CDR3 is 16 amino acids. The CDR3 DNA is TGTGCCATCAGTGATCTCGCGGGGGGGGACTACAATGAGCAGTTCTTC. It codes for CAISDLAGGDYNEQFF.

The chain couples TRBV18 to TRBJ2-1; 9 positions match TRBD2. From germline, CDR1 is KGHSH and CDR2 LQKENI. Trimming at V came to 3 bases and at J to 11 bases, leaving 5 bases not matched to a gene. The CDR3 length is 13 residues. The CDR3 DNA is TGTGCCAGCTCACCGATAGGGACTAGCAAGCAGTTCTTC. Its translation: CASSPIGTSKQFF.

The chain employs TRBV7-2 and TRBJ2-3, with D perhaps TRBD1 (5 bases). Germline loops: CDR1 SGHTA, CDR2 FQGNSA. This CDR3 is 15 amino acids long. The V end lost 5 bases, the J end lost 2 bases, and 14 bases lay between the germline ends. The CDR3 DNA reads TGTGCCAGCAGCGCGACGGCAGGGTCCACAGATACGCAGTATTTT. Protein product: CASSATAGSTDTQYF.

The rearrangement uses TRBV20-1 and TRBJ2-5; D remains unclear. This CDR3 is 11 amino acids long. Germline V gene sequence: CDR1 DFQATT, CDR2 SNEGSKA (reference sequence). CDR3 bases: TGCAGGATTTCTTTTCAAGAGACCCAGTACTTC. Its translation is CRISFQETQYF.

This chain joins TRBV6-5 and TRBJ2-3; the D gene is possibly TRBD2 (6 bases). Looked up from germline, CDR1 is MNHEY and CDR2 is SVGAGI. This CDR3 is 13 amino acids long. Trimming removed 4 bases at V and 1 base at J, with 6 bases between. CDR3 coding DNA: TGTGCCAGCAGTTGGGGGGGCACAGATACGCAGTATTTT. Translating gives CASSWGGTDTQYF.

The rearrangement links TRBV2 to TRBJ2-5, with D unclear. The CDR3 covers 15 residues. With 4 bases removed from V and 4 bases from J, the gap between germline ends came to 16 bases. Germline V gives CDR1 SNHLY, CDR2 FYNNEI. CDR3 region: CASSVGPGSGETQYF. DNA of the CDR3: TGTGCCAGCAGTGTAGGGCCCGGGTCGGGAGAGACCCAGTACTTC.

CDR3 nucleotide sequence: TGTGCCAGCAGTTCCGGATATGGCTACACCTTC. Residues: CASSSGYGYTF. The gene calls are TRBV28 and TRBJ1-2; no clear D. Trimming pared 4 bases from V and 5 bases from J, leaving 5 bases between. This CDR3 is 11 amino acids long. Germline-derived CDR1 and CDR2 are MDHEN and SYDVKM.

This chain connects TRBV6-5 to TRBJ1-2, with no clear D. Per germline, CDR1 MNHEY and CDR2 SVGAGI. The CDR3 loop spans 12 amino acids. Trimming took off 6 bases at V and 2 bases at J, with 7 bases between the two ends. CDR3 sequence reads: CASSENNYGYTF. For the CDR3, the DNA is TGTGCCAGCAGCGAAAACAACTATGGCTACACCTTC.

This clone was observed a few times. V is TRBV5-3 and J is TRBJ1-1, with no clear D. TRBV5-3 counts as an open reading frame of uncertain function. The CDR3 contains 14 residues. V was shortened by 1 base and J by 7 bases, with 14 bases between the two germline ends. CDR3 residues: CARSLRAEGGEAFF. CDR3 coding DNA: TGTGCCAGAAGCTTGAGGGCAGAAGGTGGTGAAGCTTTCTTT.

In the case of this clone: At one end the junction does not follow the germline gene, possibly because of a read error. The J gene is TRBJ1-4, the V gene TRBV2, with TRBD1 matching 7 bases. The CDR3 runs to 10 residues. Germline CDR1 SNHLY, CDR2 FYNNEI. The DNA of the CDR3 is TGTGCCAGCAGCGCGGGACAGCCTATTTTT. Protein sequence: CASSAGQPIF.

As to this clone: Distinct nucleotide sequences in the sample also encode this CDR3. The V and J genes are TRBV4-2 and TRBJ2-3, with D unclear. This CDR3 contains 15 residues. V was pared by 3 bases and J by 0 bases, with 10 bases between. Germline V gene data show CDR1 as LGHNA and CDR2 as YNFKEQ. CDR3 region: CASSQRSASTDTQYF. CDR3 coding DNA: TGTGCCAGCAGCCAGCGGTCGGCTAGCACAGATACGCAGTATTTT.

CDR3: CAWSVPGYGYTF. In nucleotides, the CDR3 is TGTGCCTGGAGTGTACCGGGTTATGGCTACACCTTC. This chain uses TRBV30 with TRBJ1-2; no clear D gene. Germline assignment: CDR1 GTSNPN and CDR2 SVGIG (reference sequence). V was trimmed by 0 bases and J by 5 bases, leaving 7 bases between them. The CDR3 runs to 12 residues.

The rearrangement joins TRBV5-4 to TRBJ2-3; TRBD2 matches at 9 bases. This CDR3 is built from 16 residues. Trimming took 5 bases from V and 6 from J; bases not matched to a gene: 13. In germline, CDR1 is SGHNT, CDR2 YYREEE (reference sequence). The CDR3 nucleotides read TGTGCCAGCAGGCAGATTAGCGGGGGTGGAACTGATACGCAGTATTTT. Translated, it gives CASRQISGGGTDTQYF.